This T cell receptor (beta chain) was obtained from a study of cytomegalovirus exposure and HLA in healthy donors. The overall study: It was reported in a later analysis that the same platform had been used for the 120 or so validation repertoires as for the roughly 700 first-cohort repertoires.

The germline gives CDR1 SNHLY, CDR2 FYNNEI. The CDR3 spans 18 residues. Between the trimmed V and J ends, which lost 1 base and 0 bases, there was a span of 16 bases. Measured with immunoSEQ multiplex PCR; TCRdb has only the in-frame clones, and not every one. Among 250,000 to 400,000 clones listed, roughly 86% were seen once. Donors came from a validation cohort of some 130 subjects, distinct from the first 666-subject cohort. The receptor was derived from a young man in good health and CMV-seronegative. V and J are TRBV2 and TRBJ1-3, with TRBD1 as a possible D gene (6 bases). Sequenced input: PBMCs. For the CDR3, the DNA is TGTGCCAGCAGTGAAGATGCGGGGGGCGTTCTCTCTGGAAACACCATATATTTT. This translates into CASSEDAGGVLSGNTIYF.